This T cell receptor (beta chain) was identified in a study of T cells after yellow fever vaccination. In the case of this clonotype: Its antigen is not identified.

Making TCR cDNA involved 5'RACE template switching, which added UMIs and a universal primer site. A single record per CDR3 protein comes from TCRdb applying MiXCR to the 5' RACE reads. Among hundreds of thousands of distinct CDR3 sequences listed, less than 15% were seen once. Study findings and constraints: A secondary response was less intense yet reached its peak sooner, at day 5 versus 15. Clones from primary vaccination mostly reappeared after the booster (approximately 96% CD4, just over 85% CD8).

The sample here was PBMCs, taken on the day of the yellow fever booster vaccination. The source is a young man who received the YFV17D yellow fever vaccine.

The CDR3 here is CAMRSRSGPNTEAFF. The CDR3 DNA sequence: TGTGCCATGCGGTCCCGATCAGGGCCGAACACTGAAGCTTTCTTT. The chain recombines TRBV10-3 with TRBJ1-1; weak D call: TRBD1 (5 bases). The CDR3 has 15 residues. V was cut by 9 bases and J by 1 base, with 18 bases left in between. The germline CDR1 and CDR2 sequences are ENHRY and SYGVKD.